These T cell receptor beta chains were read from a single sample in a study of blood T cell repertoires in COVID-19. The repertoire was sequenced with immunoSEQ multiplex PCR; TCRdb's copy has only in-frame clones and lacks some. The profile covers roughly 38,000 clones, with approximately 80% appearing a single time and 2% taken by the ten largest. The sequenced material came from peripheral blood. Receptors originate from a man aged 55 to 70 with active COVID-19. The CDR3 runs from the conserved cysteine through the conserved F or W. The D gene is left open where the match is weak. A clone size is listed for some rows: how often the clone was seen (once, few, many), or a class if it is expanded.

v_call	d_call	clone_size	j_call	cdr3_aa	cdr3_nt
TRBV12-3/TRBV12-4	.	.	TRBJ1-1	CASSPGGTEAFF	TGTGCCAGCAGTCCCGGGGGCACTGAAGCTTTCTTT
TRBV6-5	TRBD1	.	TRBJ2-7	CASIRTGTYEQYF	TGTGCCAGCATTAGGACAGGGACCTACGAGCAGTACTTC
TRBV4-2	TRBD2	.	TRBJ2-5	CASSRTSGGETQYF	TGTGCCAGCAGCCGGACTAGCGGGGGAGAGACCCAGTACTTC
TRBV6-5	.	.	TRBJ2-2	CASSLVEAGELFF	TGTGCCAGCAGCCTCGTGGAGGCGGGGGAGCTGTTTTTT
TRBV5-1	TRBD2	once	TRBJ2-1	CASSLVAGGSYEQFF	TGCGCCAGCAGCTTGGTGGCGGGGGGGAGTTATGAGCAGTTCTTC
TRBV30	.	.	TRBJ1-1	CAWSVVFTEAFF	TGTGCCTGGAGTGTCGTCTTCACTGAAGCTTTCTTT
TRBV7-2	TRBD2	.	TRBJ2-1	CASSFSTTSGKAEQFF	TGTGCCAGCAGCTTTTCTACGACTAGCGGGAAAGCTGAGCAGTTCTTC
TRBV7-9	TRBD1	.	TRBJ2-6	CATIPGTGIAGANVLTF	TGTGCCACCATCCCAGGGACAGGGATTGCTGGGGCCAACGTCCTGACTTTC
TRBV15	TRBD2	.	TRBJ2-7	CATSNGTSGRHYEQYF	TGTGCCACCAGCAACGGGACTAGCGGGAGGCACTACGAGCAGTACTTC
TRBV28	TRBD1	.	TRBJ1-2	CASSGTVSSGYGYTF	TGTGCCAGCAGTGGGACAGTCTCGTCGGGCTATGGCTACACCTTC
TRBV6-1	TRBD1	.	TRBJ1-5	CASSARTGSSNQPQHF	TGTGCCAGCAGTGCTCGGACAGGCTCAAGCAATCAGCCCCAGCATTTT
TRBV7-2	.	.	TRBJ1-1	CASSLNGGITEAFF	TGTGCCAGCAGCTTAAATGGGGGCATCACTGAAGCTTTCTTT
TRBV9	TRBD2	.	TRBJ2-5	CASSAIVAGETQYF	TGTGCCAGCAGCGCCATCGTAGCGGGGGAGACCCAGTACTTC
TRBV19	.	.	TRBJ2-1	CASIGLGGWGSNEQFF	TGTGCCAGTATCGGGCTAGGAGGGTGGGGTAGCAATGAGCAGTTCTTC
TRBV20-1	TRBD1	.	TRBJ1-6	CSAGQGPSTSF	TGCAGTGCGGGACAGGGACCTTCGACAAGCTTT
TRBV5-1	.	.	TRBJ2-5	CASSNPRDQETQYF	TGCGCCAGCAGCAACCCCAGGGACCAAGAGACCCAGTACTTC
TRBV7-9	TRBD1	.	TRBJ2-4	CASSSPEQGLAKNIQYF	TGTGCCAGCAGCTCCCCGGAACAGGGGTTAGCCAAAAACATTCAGTACTTC
TRBV5-1	TRBD1	.	TRBJ2-5	CASSLGGTGLQETQYF	TGCGCCAGCAGCTTGGGCGGGACAGGGTTACAAGAGACCCAGTACTTC
TRBV4-3	TRBD2	few	TRBJ2-5	CASSQAWGGKETQYF	TGCGCCAGCAGCCAAGCCTGGGGGGGGAAGGAGACCCAGTACTTC
TRBV9	TRBD2	.	TRBJ2-1	CASSSAGVGYNEQFF	TGTGCCAGCAGCTCAGCGGGGGTCGGCTACAATGAGCAGTTCTTC
TRBV6-1	.	.	TRBJ1-6	CASSEALGHLVNSPLHF	TGTGCCAGCAGTGAAGCGCTTGGACATTTGGTAAATTCACCCCTCCACTTT
TRBV6-2/TRBV6-3	.	once	TRBJ1-4	CASSYGRSEKLFF	TGTGCCAGCAGTTACGGCAGGTCAGAAAAACTGTTTTTT
TRBV4-3	TRBD1	.	TRBJ1-2	CASSQDGAGGAYGYTF	TGCGCCAGCAGCCAAGATGGGGCAGGGGGCGCCTATGGCTACACCTTC
TRBV6-2/TRBV6-3	TRBD1	.	TRBJ1-1	CASSPTRQGSTEAFF	TGTGCCAGCAGTCCAACCCGACAGGGAAGCACTGAAGCTTTCTTT
TRBV27	.	.	TRBJ1-2	CASSYRTSEGGYTF	TGTGCCAGCAGTTACAGGACTAGTGAGGGGGGCTACACCTTC
TRBV5-1	TRBD1	.	TRBJ1-1	CASSLGPGQGGTEAFF	TGCGCCAGCAGCTTGGGCCCGGGACAGGGAGGAACTGAAGCTTTCTTT
TRBV19	.	.	TRBJ2-3	CASSTGEAGIGTDTQYF	TGTGCCAGTAGTACCGGGGAGGCGGGAATTGGCACAGATACGCAGTATTTT
TRBV14	TRBD1	.	TRBJ2-1	CASSRDPGQPNEQFF	TGTGCCAGCAGCCGCGATCCGGGACAGCCCAATGAGCAGTTCTTC
TRBV9	.	once	TRBJ1-4	CASSDWEGEKLFF	TGTGCCAGCAGCGACTGGGAGGGGGAAAAACTGTTTTTT
TRBV24-1	.	.	TRBJ2-6	CATSDFAGAVNSGANVLTF	TGTGCCACCAGTGATTTTGCAGGGGCGGTCAACTCTGGGGCCAACGTCCTGACTTTC
TRBV4-2	.	.	TRBJ2-1	CASSQPGQLYNEQFF	TGTGCCAGCAGCCAACCCGGACAACTCTACAATGAGCAGTTCTTC
TRBV14	TRBD1	.	TRBJ1-3	CASTKQGVGNTIYF	TGTGCCAGCACCAAGCAGGGGGTAGGAAACACCATATATTTT
TRBV6-2/TRBV6-3	TRBD2	.	TRBJ2-3	CASSYPPTSAGTQYF	TGTGCCAGCAGTTACCCCCCGACTAGCGCTGGTACGCAGTATTTT
TRBV30	TRBD2	.	TRBJ2-4	CAWKRDENIQYF	TGTGCCTGGAAGCGGGACGAAAACATTCAGTACTTC
TRBV30	.	.	TRBJ1-1	CAWRGAVNTEAFF	TGTGCCTGGCGGGGGGCTGTGAACACTGAAGCTTTCTTT
TRBV2	.	few	TRBJ1-5	CASSEAGVGNQPQHF	TGTGCCAGCAGTGAAGCAGGAGTGGGCAATCAGCCCCAGCATTTT